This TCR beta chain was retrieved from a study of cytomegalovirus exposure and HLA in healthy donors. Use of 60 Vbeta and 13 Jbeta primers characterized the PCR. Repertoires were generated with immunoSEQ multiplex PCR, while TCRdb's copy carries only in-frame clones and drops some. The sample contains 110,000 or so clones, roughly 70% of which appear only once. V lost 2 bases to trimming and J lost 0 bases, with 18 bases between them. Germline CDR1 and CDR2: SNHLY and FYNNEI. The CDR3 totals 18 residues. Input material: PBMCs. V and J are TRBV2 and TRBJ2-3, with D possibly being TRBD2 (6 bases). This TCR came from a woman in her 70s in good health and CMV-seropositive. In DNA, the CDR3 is TGTGCCAGCAGTGAATGGGCTCGTACTAGCCCAAGCACAGATACGCAGTATTTT. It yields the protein CASSEWARTSPSTDTQYF. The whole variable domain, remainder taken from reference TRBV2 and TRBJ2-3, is EPEVTQTPSHQVTQMGQEVILRCVPISNHLYFYWYRQILGQKVEFLVSFYNNEISEKSEIFDDQFSVERPDGSNFTLKIRSTKLEDSAMYFCASSEWARTSPSTDTQYFGPGTRLTVL.